Below, 19 T cell receptor beta chains from the same sample are listed, as sequenced in a study of control samples from healthy donors and cancer patients (dated by TCRdb to the early 2020s). The protocol used for the library was the immunoSEQ multiplex PCR assay. TCRdb obtained this table from immuneACCESS and retained in-frame rearrangements with V and J assigned. These tables miss some clones; where compared with another copy, unresolved V genes account for less than half of the shortfall, and the remainder is unexplained. The sample yields 120,000 to 150,000 clones; 94% were counted once. The ten largest clones capture less than 15% of the sample. The sequenced sample consisted of blood. Receptors were obtained from a man aged 40-50 years in good health.

The rearrangement links TRBV5-6 to TRBJ1-3; D is ambiguous. V was pared by 5 bases and J by 0 bases, with 6 bases between. The CDR3 runs 13 residues. Germline CDR1 SGHDT, CDR2 YYEEEE. In DNA, the CDR3 is TGTGCCAGCAGAGAACTCTCTGGAAACACCATATATTTT. The encoded protein is CASRELSGNTIYF.

The chain combines TRBV6-5 with TRBJ2-2; tentatively, D is TRBD2 (7 bases). The germline CDR1 and CDR2 sequences are MNHEY and SVGAGI. The CDR3 has 14 amino acids. Trimming left V 6 bases short and J 7 bases short, with 15 bases between. CDR3 sequence (DNA): TGTGCCAGCAGGGCCGAGGGGGGGGGCGGGGAGCTGTTTTTT. Residues: CASRAEGGGGELFF.

The chain has TRBV4-2 and TRBJ1-2; 7 bases are shared with TRBD1. The CDR3 totals 16 residues. Germline V CDR1 and CDR2: LGHNA, YNFKEQ. The trim removed 1 base at V and 1 base at J, leaving 6 bases unmatched. CDR3 residues: CASSQGPGGLNYGYTF. CDR3 nucleotides: TGTGCCAGCAGCCAAGGGCCAGGGGGGCTTAACTATGGCTACACCTTC.

This chain connects TRBV9 to TRBJ2-1; 8 nucleotides align to TRBD2. With V trimmed by 4 bases and J by 3 bases, 9 bases remained unmatched. Germline CDR1 and CDR2: SGDLS and YYNGEE. This CDR3 comprises 16 residues. CDR3 bases: TGTGCCAGCAGCCCCCTCCGGGGGGGTAACTACAATGAGCAGTTCTTC. Translating it yields CASSPLRGGNYNEQFF.

This clone was counted only a few times. The rearrangement links TRBV10-3 to TRBJ1-2; D remains ambiguous. CDR1 is ENHRY, CDR2 SYGVKD, per germline. The V and J ends lost 3 bases and 0 bases respectively, with 17 bases between them. The CDR3 contains 17 residues. The CDR3 sequence is CAISDSIGRRANYGYTF. The CDR3 DNA reads as TGTGCCATCAGTGATAGTATAGGGAGGAGAGCTAACTATGGCTACACCTTC.

This clone has a single count. The chain combines TRBV2 with TRBJ2-7; D may be TRBD1 or TRBD2 (5 bases each). Trimming stripped 8 bases from V and 3 bases from J, with 17 bases between. The CDR3 covers 14 residues. Germline V gives CDR1 SNHLY, CDR2 FYNNEI. For the CDR3, the DNA is TGTGCCAGCGGGACCCCTTTTTCAAACTACGAGCAGTACTTC. It codes for CASGTPFSNYEQYF.

The chain employs TRBV11-3 and TRBJ2-1; the D gene is possibly TRBD1 (5 bases). Looked up from germline, CDR1 is SGHNT and CDR2 is YENEEA. The length of the CDR3 is 15 residues. Trimming took off 1 base at V and 7 bases at J, with 14 bases between the two ends. Here the CDR3 DNA reads TGTGCCAGCAGCTTAGGGGTGGTCAGGGCGAATGAGCAGTTCTTC. Its protein product is CASSLGVVRANEQFF.

V usage is TRBV3-1 (or the pseudogene TRBV3-2) and J usage is TRBJ2-2; D might be TRBD2 (5 bases). Trimming took off 6 bases at V and 9 bases at J, with 14 bases between the two ends. CDR3 size: 13 residues. Germline V lookup: CDR1 LGHDT, CDR2 YNNKEL (reference sequence). The CDR3 DNA sequence: TGTGCCAGCAGACCGGCGGGTTTTAGGGAGCTGTTTTTT. Translation: CASRPAGFRELFF.

The rearrangement uses TRBV27 and TRBJ1-3, with D possibly TRBD1 on 5 matching bases. This CDR3 comprises 15 residues. V dropped 2 bases and J dropped 0 bases, with 8 bases sitting between them. Per germline, CDR1 MNHEY and CDR2 SMNVEV (reference sequence). CDR3 sequence reads: CASSLTGISGNTIYF. DNA of the CDR3: TGTGCCAGCAGTTTAACAGGCATCTCTGGAAACACCATATATTTT.

The V and J genes are TRBV4-2 and TRBJ2-3; D gene unclear. Germline CDR1 is LGHNA and CDR2 is YNFKEQ. Trimming shortened V by 3 bases and J by 6 bases, and 10 bases separated the two germline ends. The CDR3 has 13 amino acids. CDR3 loop: CASSHPRLDTQYF. CDR3 sequence (DNA): TGTGCCAGCAGCCATCCAAGGTTGGATACGCAGTATTTT.

The chain joins TRBV14 to TRBJ2-1; TRBD1 might be the D (6 bases). Trimming took 3 bases from V and 7 from J, leaving 13 bases between them. CDR1 is SGHDN and CDR2 is FVKESK in the germline V gene. The CDR3 has 14 amino acids. CDR3 residues: CASSHAGRGNEQFF. The CDR3 DNA sequence: TGTGCCAGCAGCCACGCCGGCAGGGGAAATGAGCAGTTCTTC. Complete variable domain (other parts from reference TRBV14 and TRBJ2-1): EAGVTQFPSHSVIEKGQTVTLRCDPISGHDNLYWYRRVMGKEIKFLLHFVKESKQDESGMPNNRFLAERTGGTYSTLKVQPAELEDSGVYFCASSHAGRGNEQFFGPGTRLTVL.

The chain is built from TRBV30 and TRBJ1-1; D gene uncertain. With 0 bases removed from V and 5 bases from J, the gap between germline ends came to 10 bases. The CDR3 loop spans 13 amino acids. Germline CDR1 is GTSNPN and CDR2 is SVGIG (reference sequence). The CDR3 DNA sequence: TGTGCCTGGAGTGTACATCTGGGGACTGAAGCTTTCTTT. Its translation: CAWSVHLGTEAFF.

The rearrangement links TRBV13 to TRBJ2-1, with D possibly matching TRBD1 (6 bases). CDR1 is PRHDT and CDR2 is FYEKMQ in the germline V gene (reference sequence). This CDR3 is 14 amino acids long. V lost 5 bases and J 6 bases, leaving 14 bases between the germline ends. The CDR3 reads CASSQGMRRNEQFF. The CDR3 DNA follows: TGTGCCAGCAGCCAGGGGATGCGGCGCAATGAGCAGTTCTTC.

The genes are TRBV5-5 and TRBJ1-3; D unresolved. The CDR3 is made up of 15 amino acids. Trimming shortened V by 0 bases and J by 2 bases, and 9 bases separated the two germline ends. Germline V gene data show CDR1 as SGHKS and CDR2 as YYEKEE (reference sequence). The CDR3 DNA reads as TGTGCCAGCAGCTTGGTGGCAACTACTGGAAACACCATATATTTT. Its translation: CASSLVATTGNTIYF.

The chain couples TRBV4-2 to TRBJ2-2; 10 bases map to TRBD1. V dropped 8 bases and J dropped 7; count of bases not matched to a gene: 10. The CDR3 length is 15 residues. Germline V gives CDR1 LGHNA, CDR2 YNFKEQ. The CDR3 protein is CASDETGGVGGELFF. As DNA, the CDR3 is TGTGCCAGCGACGAGACAGGGGGCGTTGGCGGGGAGCTGTTTTTT.

This chain connects TRBV7-6 to TRBJ2-1; the match to TRBD2 covers 7 bases. J was trimmed by 4 bases and V by 4 bases; bases with no gene match: 4. The CDR3 covers 14 residues. The germline V gene has CDR1 SGHVS and CDR2 FNYEAQ. CDR3 DNA sequence: TGTGCCAGCAGCTCCGGGACTAAATACAATGAGCAGTTCTTC. This sequence encodes CASSSGTKYNEQFF.

The chain carries TRBV28 and TRBJ1-5, with D possibly TRBD1 on 6 matching bases. The CDR3 has 14 amino acids. Between the trimmed V and J ends, which lost 7 bases and 6 bases, there was a span of 16 bases. The germline CDR1 and CDR2 sequences are MDHEN and SYDVKM. The chain's CDR3 is CASTSQGSRQPQHF. CDR3 in DNA: TGTGCCAGCACCTCGCAGGGGTCGCGTCAGCCCCAGCATTTT.

This clone was seen just once. The chain recombines TRBV3-1 (or the pseudogene TRBV3-2) with TRBJ1-4, with TRBD1 as a possible D gene (5 bases). Germline CDR1 is LGHDT and CDR2 is YNNKEL (reference sequence). This CDR3 comprises 12 residues. Between the trimmed V and J ends, which lost 6 bases and 7 bases, there was a span of 9 bases. CDR3 in amino acids: CASSRGGEKLFF. CDR3 DNA: TGTGCCAGCAGTCGGGGGGGTGAAAAACTGTTTTTT.

J is TRBJ2-7 and V is TRBV15; D is possibly TRBD1 (5 bases). V was shortened by 0 bases and J by 6 bases, with 12 bases between the two germline ends. The CDR3 has 14 residues. Germline V gene lookup returns CDR1 LNHNV and CDR2 YYDKDF (reference sequence). CDR3 DNA: TGTGCCACCAGCAGAGACTTGACAGCTCGCGAGCAGTACTTC. Translation gives CATSRDLTAREQYF.